These T cell receptor beta chains were read from a single sample in a study of T cell responses to AZD1222 COVID-19 vaccine. The repertoire was sequenced with immunoSEQ multiplex PCR; TCRdb's copy has only in-frame clones and lacks some. The sample contains more than 95,000 clones, 80% to 90% of which appear only once. The sample consisted of peripheral blood, taken on day 0 of MenACWY control vaccination. Receptors originate from an adult in good health. Each CDR3 is given with its conserved first and last residue. D genes are given only for firm matches. Expanded clones are given a class, and other clones once, few, many or no size at all.

j_gene | abundance | v_gene | d_gene | CDR3aa
TRBJ1-2 | - | TRBV30 | - | CACDRCYGYTF
TRBJ1-5 | - | TRBV19 | TRBD1 | CASSTPPGTGRFDQPQHF
TRBJ2-3 | - | TRBV5-1 | - | CASREGGLKNVDTQYF
TRBJ2-7 | - | TRBV3-1/TRBV3-2 | TRBD2 | CASSPGTSGGKQYF
TRBJ1-2 | - | TRBV4-1 | - | CASSQDHQVWDGYTF
TRBJ2-7 | - | TRBV2 | TRBD2 | CASSELAGSSYEQYF
TRBJ1-5 | - | TRBV2 | - | CASSEQGSNQPQHF
TRBJ2-7 | - | TRBV7-3 | - | CASSLNPGPPYEQYF
TRBJ1-1 | - | TRBV18 | TRBD1 | CASSLFDRGDTEAFF
TRBJ2-2 | - | TRBV16 | - | CASSQSSTGELFF
TRBJ1-1 | few | TRBV7-8 | TRBD1 | CASSWTGGRTEAFF
TRBJ1-2 | once | TRBV3-1/TRBV3-2 | - | CASSQWGEGYTF
TRBJ2-5 | once | TRBV11-1 | - | CASSFGERIQETQYF
TRBJ1-4 | - | TRBV6-2/TRBV6-3 | TRBD1 | CASSYSGTDLNEKLFF
TRBJ1-2 | - | TRBV10-1 | - | CASSPGTGTGYTF
TRBJ2-1 | - | TRBV11-2 | - | CASSFERLDSSEQFF
TRBJ1-1 | - | TRBV4-2 | TRBD1 | CASSQLGQGAYRAFF
TRBJ1-5 | once | TRBV11-2 | TRBD1 | CASSLNRGGQPQHF
TRBJ2-5 | - | TRBV7-2 | - | CASRREETQYF
TRBJ1-5 | - | TRBV6-6 | TRBD1 | CASRTRDSSNQPQHF
TRBJ1-2 | - | TRBV28 | - | CASSSGGANYGYTF
TRBJ1-2 | - | TRBV4-3 | - | CASSHRGDLGYTF
TRBJ2-3 | - | TRBV9 | - | CASSVGSGFLYSTDTQYF
TRBJ2-2 | - | TRBV7-3 | - | CASSPGSGNTGELFF
TRBJ2-7 | - | TRBV7-6 | TRBD1 | CASSPEQGARQYF
TRBJ1-1 | - | TRBV7-2 | - | CASSLESRWDRSSNTEAFF
TRBJ1-1 | - | TRBV18 | TRBD1 | CASSPLDGDRAATEAFF
TRBJ2-3 | - | TRBV6-7 | - | CASSYSGGTDTQYF
TRBJ1-1 | - | TRBV5-5 | - | CASSEATEAFF
TRBJ1-5 | - | TRBV6-6 | - | CASSYGLDQPQHF
TRBJ2-5 | - | TRBV7-2 | - | CASSLSTSQETQYF
TRBJ2-5 | - | TRBV7-6 | TRBD2 | CASSPLAGGFQETQYF
TRBJ2-7 | - | TRBV6-6 | TRBD1 | CASSRPGQGLYEQYF